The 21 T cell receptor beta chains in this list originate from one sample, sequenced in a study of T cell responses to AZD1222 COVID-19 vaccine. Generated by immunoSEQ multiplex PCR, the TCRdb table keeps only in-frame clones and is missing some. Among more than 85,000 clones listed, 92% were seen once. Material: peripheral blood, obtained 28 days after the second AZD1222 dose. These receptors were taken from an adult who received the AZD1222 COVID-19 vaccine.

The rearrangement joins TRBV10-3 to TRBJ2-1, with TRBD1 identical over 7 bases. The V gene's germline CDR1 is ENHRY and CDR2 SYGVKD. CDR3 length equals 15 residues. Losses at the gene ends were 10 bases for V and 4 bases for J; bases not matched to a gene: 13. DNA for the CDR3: TGTGCCACTTATGACTCCGGGACAGTGTACAATGAGCAGTTCTTC. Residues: CATYDSGTVYNEQFF.

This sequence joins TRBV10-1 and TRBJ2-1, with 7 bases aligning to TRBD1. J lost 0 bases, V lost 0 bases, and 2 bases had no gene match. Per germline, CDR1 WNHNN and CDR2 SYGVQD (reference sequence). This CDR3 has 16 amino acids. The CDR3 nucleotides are TGCGCCAGCAGTGAGTCGACAGGGAGCTCCTACAATGAGCAGTTCTTC. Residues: CASSESTGSSYNEQFF.

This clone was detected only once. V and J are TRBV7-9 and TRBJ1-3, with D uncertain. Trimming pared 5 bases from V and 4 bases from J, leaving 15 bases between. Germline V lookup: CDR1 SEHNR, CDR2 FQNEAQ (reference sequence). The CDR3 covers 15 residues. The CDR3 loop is CASSPGGGEGNTIYF. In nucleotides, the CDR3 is TGTGCCAGCAGCCCCGGAGGTGGGGAGGGAAACACCATATATTTT.

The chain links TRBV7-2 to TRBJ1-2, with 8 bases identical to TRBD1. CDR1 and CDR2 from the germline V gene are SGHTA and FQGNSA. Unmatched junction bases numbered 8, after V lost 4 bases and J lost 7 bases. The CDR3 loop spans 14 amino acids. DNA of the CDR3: TGTGCCAGCAGCTCACAGGGACAGGCATTTGGCTACACCTTC. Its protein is CASSSQGQAFGYTF.

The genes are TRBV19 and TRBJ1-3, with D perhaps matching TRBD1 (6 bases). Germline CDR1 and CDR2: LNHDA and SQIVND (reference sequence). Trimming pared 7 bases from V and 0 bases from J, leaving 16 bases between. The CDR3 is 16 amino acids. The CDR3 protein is CASNTGRGGSGNTIYF. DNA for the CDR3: TGTGCCAGTAACACAGGCAGGGGCGGCTCTGGAAACACCATATATTTT.

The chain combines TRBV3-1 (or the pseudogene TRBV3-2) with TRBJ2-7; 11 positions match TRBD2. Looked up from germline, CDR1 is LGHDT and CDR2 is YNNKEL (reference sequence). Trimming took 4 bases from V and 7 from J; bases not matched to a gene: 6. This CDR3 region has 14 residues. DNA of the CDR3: TGTGCCAGCAGCCTTAGCGGGGGGGGTCGGGAGCAGTACTTC. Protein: CASSLSGGGREQYF.

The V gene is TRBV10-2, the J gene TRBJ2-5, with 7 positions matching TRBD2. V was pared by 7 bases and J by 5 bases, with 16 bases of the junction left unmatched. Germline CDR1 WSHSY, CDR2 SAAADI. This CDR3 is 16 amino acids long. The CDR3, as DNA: TGCGCCAGCAAGGGCCTAGGAGGGGCAGCGGGGGAGACCCAGTACTTC. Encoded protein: CASKGLGGAAGETQYF.

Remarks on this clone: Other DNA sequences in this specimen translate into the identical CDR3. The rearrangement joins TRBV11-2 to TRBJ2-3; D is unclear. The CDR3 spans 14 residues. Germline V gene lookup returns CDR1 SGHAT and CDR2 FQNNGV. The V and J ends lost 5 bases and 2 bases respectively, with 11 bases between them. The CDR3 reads CASSPLGPTDTQYF. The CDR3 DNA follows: TGTGCCAGCAGCCCACTTGGCCCCACAGATACGCAGTATTTT.

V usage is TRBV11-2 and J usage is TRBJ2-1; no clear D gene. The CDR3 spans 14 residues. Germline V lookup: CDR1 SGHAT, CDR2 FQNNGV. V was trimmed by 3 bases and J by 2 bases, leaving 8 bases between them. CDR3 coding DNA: TGTGCCAGCAGCTTGCACGCAACCTACAATGAGCAGTTCTTC. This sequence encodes CASSLHATYNEQFF.

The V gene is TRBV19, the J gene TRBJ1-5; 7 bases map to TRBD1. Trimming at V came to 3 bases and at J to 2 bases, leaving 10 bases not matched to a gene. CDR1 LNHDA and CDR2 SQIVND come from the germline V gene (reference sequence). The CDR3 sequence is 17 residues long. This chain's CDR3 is CASSIGQGVGGNQPQHF. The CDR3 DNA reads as TGTGCCAGTAGTATCGGGCAGGGGGTTGGTGGCAATCAGCCCCAGCATTTT.

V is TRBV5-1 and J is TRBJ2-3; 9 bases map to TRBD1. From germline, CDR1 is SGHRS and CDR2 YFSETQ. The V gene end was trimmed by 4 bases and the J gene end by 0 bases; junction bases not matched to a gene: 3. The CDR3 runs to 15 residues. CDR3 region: CASSEGQGSTDTQYF. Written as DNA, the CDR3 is TGCGCCAGCAGCGAGGGACAGGGAAGCACAGATACGCAGTATTTT. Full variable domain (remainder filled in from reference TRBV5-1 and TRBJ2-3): KAGVTQTPRYLIKTRGQQVTLSCSPISGHRSVSWYQQTPGQGLQFLFEYFSETQRNKGNFPGRFSGRQFSNSRSEMNVSTLELGDSALYLCASSEGQGSTDTQYFGPGTRLTVL.

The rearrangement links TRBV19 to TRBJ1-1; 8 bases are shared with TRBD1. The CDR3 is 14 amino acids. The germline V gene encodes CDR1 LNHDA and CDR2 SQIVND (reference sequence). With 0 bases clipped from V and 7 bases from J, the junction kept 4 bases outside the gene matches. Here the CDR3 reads CASSIDQGAGEAFF. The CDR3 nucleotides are TGTGCCAGTAGTATAGATCAGGGGGCTGGTGAAGCTTTCTTT. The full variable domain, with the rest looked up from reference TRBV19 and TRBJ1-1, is DGGITQSPKYLFRKEGQNVTLSCEQNLNHDAMYWYRQDPGQGLRLIYYSQIVNDFQKGDIAEGYSVSREKKESFPLTVTSAQKNPTAFYLCASSIDQGAGEAFFGQGTRLTVV.

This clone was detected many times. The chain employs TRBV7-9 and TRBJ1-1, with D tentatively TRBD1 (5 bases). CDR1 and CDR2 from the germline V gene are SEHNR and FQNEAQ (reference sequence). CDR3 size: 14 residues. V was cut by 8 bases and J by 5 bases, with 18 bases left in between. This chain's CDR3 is CASLGTWIGTEAFF. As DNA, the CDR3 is TGTGCCAGCCTTGGGACCTGGATAGGGACTGAAGCTTTCTTT.

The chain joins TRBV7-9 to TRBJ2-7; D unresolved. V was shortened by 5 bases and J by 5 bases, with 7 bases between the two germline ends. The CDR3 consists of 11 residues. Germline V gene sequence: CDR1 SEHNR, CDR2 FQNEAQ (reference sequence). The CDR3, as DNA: TGTGCCAGCAGCAGGCTAGACGAGCAGTACTTC. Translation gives CASSRLDEQYF.

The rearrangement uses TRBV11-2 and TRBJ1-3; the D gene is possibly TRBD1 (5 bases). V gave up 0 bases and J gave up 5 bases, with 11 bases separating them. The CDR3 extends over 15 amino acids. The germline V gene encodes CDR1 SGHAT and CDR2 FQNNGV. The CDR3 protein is CASSLDYYRRNTIYF. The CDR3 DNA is TGTGCCAGCAGCTTAGATTACTACAGGCGAAACACCATATATTTT.

The CDR3 region is CASRAGQANTGELFF. CDR3 nucleotide sequence: TGTGCCAGCAGGGCGGGGCAGGCGAACACCGGGGAGCTGTTTTTT. The V and J genes are TRBV2 and TRBJ2-2, with D perhaps matching TRBD2 (6 bases). The CDR3 length is 15 residues. Germline CDR1 SNHLY, CDR2 FYNNEI. V lost 6 bases to trimming and J lost 0 bases, with 11 bases between them.

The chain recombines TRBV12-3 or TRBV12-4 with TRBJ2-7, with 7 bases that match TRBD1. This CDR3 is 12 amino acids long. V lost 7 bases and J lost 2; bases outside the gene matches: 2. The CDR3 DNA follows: TGTGCCAGCAAAAGGGGGCCCTACGAGCAGTACTTC. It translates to CASKRGPYEQYF.

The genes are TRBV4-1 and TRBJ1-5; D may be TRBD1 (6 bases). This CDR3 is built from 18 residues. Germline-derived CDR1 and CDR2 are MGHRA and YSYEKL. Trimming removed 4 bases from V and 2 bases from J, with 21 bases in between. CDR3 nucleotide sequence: TGCGCCAGCAGCCGCAAGTGGGGACAACCACCCGGCAATCAGCCCCAGCATTTT. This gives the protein CASSRKWGQPPGNQPQHF.

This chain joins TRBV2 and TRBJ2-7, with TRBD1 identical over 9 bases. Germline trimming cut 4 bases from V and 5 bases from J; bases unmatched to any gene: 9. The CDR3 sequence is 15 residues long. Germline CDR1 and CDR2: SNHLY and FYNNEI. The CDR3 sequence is CASSAQGQGVDEQYF. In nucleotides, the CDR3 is TGTGCCAGCAGTGCCCAGGGACAGGGAGTGGACGAGCAGTACTTC.

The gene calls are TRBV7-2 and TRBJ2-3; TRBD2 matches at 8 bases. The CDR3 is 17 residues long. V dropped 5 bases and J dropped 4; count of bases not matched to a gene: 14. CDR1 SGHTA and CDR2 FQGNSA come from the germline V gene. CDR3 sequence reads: CASSPGIWRGDSDTQYF. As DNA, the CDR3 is TGTGCCAGCAGCCCCGGTATTTGGCGGGGGGACTCAGATACGCAGTATTTT. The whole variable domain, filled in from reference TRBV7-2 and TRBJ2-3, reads GAGVSQSPSNKVTEKGKDVELRCDPISGHTALYWYRQSLGQGLEFLIYFQGNSAPDKSGLPSDRFSAERTGGSVSTLTIQRTQQEDSAVYLCASSPGIWRGDSDTQYFGPGTRLTVL.

CDR3 loop: CSASLRRSSTEAFF. The CDR3, as DNA: TGCAGTGCTAGTTTAAGGAGGTCGAGCACTGAAGCTTTCTTT. The rearrangement joins TRBV20-1 to TRBJ1-1, with D unresolved. Deletions cut 3 bases from V and 4 bases from J, with 15 bases between. There are 14 residues in the CDR3. Germline CDR1 is DFQATT and CDR2 is SNEGSKA (reference sequence).